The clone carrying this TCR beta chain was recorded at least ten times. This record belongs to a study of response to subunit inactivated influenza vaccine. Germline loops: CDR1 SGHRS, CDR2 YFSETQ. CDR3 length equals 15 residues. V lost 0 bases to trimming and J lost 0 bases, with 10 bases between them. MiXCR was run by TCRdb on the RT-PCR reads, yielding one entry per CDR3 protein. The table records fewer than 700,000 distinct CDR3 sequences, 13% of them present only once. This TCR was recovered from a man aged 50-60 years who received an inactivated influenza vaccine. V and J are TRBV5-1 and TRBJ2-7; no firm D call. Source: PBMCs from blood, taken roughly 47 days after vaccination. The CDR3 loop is CASSLGGRSSYEQYF. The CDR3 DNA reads TGCGCCAGCAGCTTGGGGGGTCGGAGCTCCTACGAGCAGTACTTC.